This is a list of T cell receptor beta chains from one sample in a study of shared clonotypes between healthy human individuals. Here immunoSEQ multiplex PCR was the method, and the copy in TCRdb shows in-frame clones only, minus some. The sample yields a few million clones, roughly 93% seen once. The sample taken for sequencing was naive CD8+ T cells from PBMCs. The receptors stem from a man younger than 30 in good health. Some clones in this sample may be carry-over from other donors' samples. CDR3s include the opening cysteine and the closing phenylalanine or tryptophan.

TRBJ1-2 | TRBV7-9 | CASSPGGGDTF
TRBJ2-2 | TRBV27 | CASSSGLAGFAGELFF
TRBJ1-2 | TRBV23-1 | CASSLPDRGRMKNYGYTF
TRBJ1-1 | TRBV14 | CASSQGGQGWNTEAFF
TRBJ2-7 | TRBV6-1 | CASSEKVSYLVQEYEQYF
TRBJ2-3 | TRBV4-3 | CASSQTSGSRNTQYF
TRBJ2-2 | TRBV6-4 | CASRVAGGPRTGELFF
TRBJ2-7 | TRBV5-4 | CASSRSPGQGRHEQYF
TRBJ2-7 | TRBV29-1 | CSVEDLGTSGSYEQYF
TRBJ2-7 | TRBV14 | CASSLSLTGEQYF
TRBJ1-1 | TRBV11-2 | CASSWTVTEAFF
TRBJ2-7 | TRBV4-3 | CASSQGYGRSSYEQYF
TRBJ1-1 | TRBV28 | CASSSTVEGGTEAFF
TRBJ1-5 | TRBV7-2 | CASSSPSAAGWSGNQPQHF
TRBJ1-4 | TRBV27 | CASSPKNRGRGEKLFF
TRBJ2-1 | TRBV7-9 | CASSSKGYNEQFF
TRBJ2-5 | TRBV13 | CASSLGIGGQETQYF
TRBJ2-1 | TRBV15 | CATSYDRGRYNEQFF
TRBJ1-1 | TRBV28 | CASSLYLAGLMNTEAFF
TRBJ1-4 | TRBV4-1 | CASSPPGGDLFF
TRBJ2-7 | TRBV27 | CASSLGHHYEQYF
TRBJ1-4 | TRBV7-9 | CASSPTEGGGEKLFF
TRBJ2-1 | TRBV19 | CASSIEREGPYNEQFF
TRBJ2-5 | TRBV7-2 | CATDSGIGTQYF
TRBJ2-7 | TRBV30 | CAWGVPTGRTYEQYF
TRBJ1-5 | TRBV7-8 | CASSLVRTAYNQPQHF
TRBJ1-4 | TRBV9 | CASSQQGSGEKLFF
TRBJ2-7 | TRBV20-1 | CSTGDKQYF
TRBJ2-5 | TRBV28 | CASSPGPTQYF
TRBJ2-1 | TRBV27 | CASSLFGLAEYNEQFF
TRBJ2-3 | TRBV9 | CASSASDTQYF
TRBJ2-1 | TRBV9 | CASSAMSGRRDGNEQFF
TRBJ2-3 | TRBV15 | CATSREVASGTDTQYF
TRBJ1-1 | TRBV28 | CASSLTGRNTEAFF
TRBJ2-1 | TRBV7-9 | CASSLVWDEQFF
TRBJ2-1 | TRBV28 | CASSFPPSGASSYNEQFF
TRBJ2-6 | TRBV19 | CASWTGLVTDSGANVLTF
TRBJ1-1 | TRBV25-1 | CASTGTGVKGTEAFF
TRBJ2-5 | TRBV4-3 | CASSQVAEQETQYF
TRBJ1-4 | TRBV16 | CASSPAGPHEKLFF
TRBJ2-7 | TRBV28 | CASSSRPYEQYF
TRBJ2-1 | TRBV10-3 | CAISSNRTGNSYNEQFF
TRBJ2-7 | TRBV27 | CASRFGTGWGLQYF
TRBJ1-2 | TRBV27 | CASGSDKSNYGYTF
TRBJ2-1 | TRBV19 | CASSQTGLAEGGSYNEQFF
TRBJ2-7 | TRBV4-1 | CASSQDMIRAGEQYF
TRBJ2-7 | TRBV7-9 | CASSLAGGGSAVQYF
TRBJ2-7 | TRBV29-1 | CSVLIRDRGPYEQYF
TRBJ2-1 | TRBV6-5 | CASSYFGSYNEQFF
TRBJ1-5 | TRBV28 | CASSLDPQGWRQPQHF